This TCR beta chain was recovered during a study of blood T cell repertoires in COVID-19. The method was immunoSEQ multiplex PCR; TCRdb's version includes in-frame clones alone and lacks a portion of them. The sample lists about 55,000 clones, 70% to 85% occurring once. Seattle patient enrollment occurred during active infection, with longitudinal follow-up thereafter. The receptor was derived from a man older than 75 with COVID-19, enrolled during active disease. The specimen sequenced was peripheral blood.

The CDR3 region is CASSVPKGQGTGANVLTF. The CDR3 region has the DNA TGTGCCAGCAGCGTCCCTAAGGGACAGGGGACCGGGGCCAACGTCCTGACTTTC. The rearrangement uses TRBV9 and TRBJ2-6, with 10 positions matching TRBD1. The CDR3 consists of 18 residues. Per the germline V gene, CDR1 is SGDLS and CDR2 is YYNGEE. The V gene end was trimmed by 2 bases and the J gene end by 4 bases; junction bases not matched to a gene: 9.